Sequencing of this T cell receptor beta chain was carried out in a study of shared clonotypes between healthy human individuals. Overall study results and limits: When naive CD4 clonotypes were compared across several donors, approximately 4.9% were shared.

Germline CDR1 and CDR2: SGHTA and FQGTGA. Trimming removed 4 bases at V and 7 bases at J, with 7 bases between. CDR3 size: 12 residues. Generated by immunoSEQ multiplex PCR, the TCRdb table keeps only in-frame clones and is missing some. Of 400,000 or so clones listed, approximately 96% are singletons. As concerns this clone: Its antigen is unknown.

Pooled CD45RO+ cells and CCR7-negative CD45RA+ TemRA cells made up CD8 memory. The clonotype was recovered from a man younger than 40 in good health. Sequencing used memory CD8+ T cells sorted from blood. Subset reported: CD45RO+ cells pooled with CCR7-negative TemRA cells. V is TRBV7-3 and J is TRBJ2-2; D is uncertain. CDR3 sequence (DNA): TGTGCCAGCAGCTCAAGCTTCGGGGAGCTGTTTTTT. Encoded protein: CASSSSFGELFF.